The 23 T cell receptor beta chains presented below share a single source sample, sequenced in a study of blood T cell repertoires in COVID-19. The table came from immunoSEQ multiplex PCR; TCRdb's copy has only in-frame clones and leaves some out. Altogether about 150,000 clones are present, roughly nine tenths being singletons, with the ten largest covering 2.5% to 3.5%. Sequencing was carried out using peripheral blood. Every receptor here comes from an older woman with active COVID-19.

The rearrangement joins TRBV6-5 to TRBJ2-3, with 9 bases that match TRBD2. CDR3 length: 14 amino acids. From germline, CDR1 is MNHEY and CDR2 SVGAGI. V lost 4 bases to trimming and J lost 3 bases; unmatched junction nucleotides: 2. DNA of the CDR3: TGTGCCAGCAGTTTCGGACTAGCGACAGATACGCAGTATTTT. Residues: CASSFGLATDTQYF.

The rearrangement links TRBV29-1 to TRBJ2-2; the match to TRBD2 covers 7 bases. Germline V gene lookup returns CDR1 SQVTM and CDR2 ANQGSEA. CDR3 length equals 15 residues. V shed 7 bases, J shed 6 bases, and the junction held 14 bases outside the gene matches. CDR3 loop: CSAARGTPGAGELFF. The CDR3, as DNA: TGCAGCGCAGCGCGGGGGACCCCCGGGGCCGGGGAGCTGTTTTTT.

CDR3 in DNA: TGTGCCAGCTCACCAGAAGGGGGTCCCCGGGATACGCAGTATTTT. Protein sequence: CASSPEGGPRDTQYF. The chain carries TRBV18 and TRBJ2-3; possibly TRBD1 for D (6 bases). The germline gives CDR1 KGHSH, CDR2 LQKENI. Trimming shortened V by 2 bases and J by 6 bases, and 15 bases separated the two germline ends. The CDR3 consists of 15 residues. Complete variable domain (other parts from reference TRBV18 and TRBJ2-3): NAGVMQNPRHLVRRRGQEARLRCSPMKGHSHVYWYRQLPEEGLKFMVYLQKENIIDESGMPKERFSAEFPKEGPSILRIQQVVRGDSAAYFCASSPEGGPRDTQYFGPGTRLTVL.

This chain connects TRBV11-2 to TRBJ1-1, with D hard to call. Germline values: CDR1 SGHAT, CDR2 FQNNGV. Between the trimmed V and J ends, which lost 6 bases and 7 bases, there was a span of 18 bases. This CDR3 comprises 14 residues. CDR3 coding DNA: TGTGCCAGCAGACTGACGGGTCTGGGTGATGAAGCTTTCTTT. Protein sequence: CASRLTGLGDEAFF. The full variable domain, completed using reference TRBV11-2 and TRBJ1-1, is EAGVAQSPRYKIIEKRQSVAFWCNPISGHATLYWYQQILGQGPKLLIQFQNNGVVDDSQLPKDRFSAERLKGVDSTLKIQPAKLEDSAVYLCASRLTGLGDEAFFGQGTRLTVV.

This rearrangement joins TRBV5-4 to TRBJ2-5; 10 bases map to TRBD2. Germline V gene sequence: CDR1 SGHNT, CDR2 YYREEE (reference sequence). This CDR3 spans 16 amino acids. After removal of 0 bases from V and 2 bases from J, the junction contained 4 bases not matched to a gene. The CDR3 DNA follows: TGTGCCAGCAGCTTGGAGTTAGCGGGAGGACAAGAGACCCAGTACTTC. Residues: CASSLELAGGQETQYF.

As DNA, the CDR3 is TGTGCCAGTAGTATTACGAGTTCGAACACCGGGGAGCTGTTTTTT. This sequence encodes CASSITSSNTGELFF. The rearrangement uses TRBV19 and TRBJ2-2, with D unclear. Looked up from germline, CDR1 is LNHDA and CDR2 is SQIVND (reference sequence). V dropped 3 bases and J dropped 0 bases, with 8 bases sitting between them. CDR3 length equals 15 residues. The variable domain in full, completed from reference TRBV19 and TRBJ2-2, reads DGGITQSPKYLFRKEGQNVTLSCEQNLNHDAMYWYRQDPGQGLRLIYYSQIVNDFQKGDIAEGYSVSREKKESFPLTVTSAQKNPTAFYLCASSITSSNTGELFFGEGSRLTVL.

The genes are TRBV7-9 and TRBJ1-4, with 9 bases lining up with TRBD1. The trim removed 3 bases at V and 7 bases at J, leaving 6 bases unmatched. This CDR3 spans 15 amino acids. Per germline, CDR1 SEHNR and CDR2 FQNEAQ (reference sequence). Here the CDR3 DNA reads TGTGCCAGCAGCTTCCCGGGACAGGGTTCTGAAAAACTGTTTTTT. Its protein is CASSFPGQGSEKLFF.

The chain has TRBV5-1 and TRBJ2-6; D is uncertain. There are 14 residues in the CDR3. V lost 6 bases, J lost 0 bases, and 7 bases lay in between. CDR1 is SGHRS, CDR2 YFSETQ, per germline. In DNA, the CDR3 is TGCGCCAGCACAATGAGCTCTGGGGCCAACGTCCTGACTTTC. Its protein is CASTMSSGANVLTF.

The rearrangement uses TRBV5-1 and TRBJ1-1; weak D call: TRBD1 (5 bases). Germline V gene data show CDR1 as SGHRS and CDR2 as YFSETQ. The CDR3 is 14 residues long. V was pared by 1 base and J by 4 bases, with 11 bases between. In DNA, the CDR3 is TGCGCCAGCAGCTTGCCCGGGGGGGGCACTGAAGCTTTCTTT. This codes for CASSLPGGGTEAFF.

The rearrangement links TRBV19 to TRBJ1-1; D is possibly TRBD1 (6 bases). Looked up from germline, CDR1 is LNHDA and CDR2 is SQIVND (reference sequence). The ends were cut back, 3 bases at V and 1 base at J, with 9 bases in the middle. The CDR3 runs 14 residues. The CDR3 sequence is CASSIGGPNTEAFF. CDR3 nucleotides: TGTGCCAGTAGTATCGGGGGGCCGAACACTGAAGCTTTCTTT.

This chain connects TRBV7-9 to TRBJ2-3; TRBD2 aligns across 8 bases. This CDR3 spans 16 amino acids. The germline V gene has CDR1 SEHNR and CDR2 FQNEAQ (reference sequence). Trimming removed 0 bases from V and 3 bases from J; junction bases left unmatched: 5. The CDR3 is CASSLALGLETDTQYF. The CDR3 nucleotides read TGTGCCAGCAGCTTAGCCCTGGGACTAGAAACAGATACGCAGTATTTT. The full variable domain, completed using reference TRBV7-9 and TRBJ2-3, is DTGVSQNPRHKITKRGQNVTFRCDPISEHNRLYWYRQTLGQGPEFLTYFQNEAQLEKSRLLSDRFSAERPKGSFSTLEIQRTEQGDSAMYLCASSLALGLETDTQYFGPGTRLTVL.

V usage is TRBV5-4 and J usage is TRBJ2-7; D may be TRBD2 (5 bases). CDR1 is SGHNT and CDR2 is YYREEE in the germline V gene (reference sequence). The length of the CDR3 is 14 residues. The ends were cut back, 2 bases at V and 2 bases at J, with 11 bases in the middle. CDR3 DNA: TGTGCCAGCAGCTTTAATCCGGGGACCTACGAGCAGTACTTC. Protein sequence: CASSFNPGTYEQYF. Variable domain in full (rest from reference TRBV5-4 and TRBJ2-7): ETGVTQSPTHLIKTRGQQVTLRCSSQSGHNTVSWYQQALGQGPQFIFQYYREEENGRGNFPPRFSGLQFPNYSSELNVNALELDDSALYLCASSFNPGTYEQYFGPGTRLTVT.

V usage is TRBV4-3 and J usage is TRBJ1-1; the D is unclear. Germline V gene lookup returns CDR1 LGHNA and CDR2 YSLEER. V was pared by 4 bases and J by 7 bases, with 16 bases between. The CDR3 consists of 14 residues. CDR3 residues: CASSLSVVFGEAFF. CDR3 coding DNA: TGCGCCAGCAGCCTATCCGTGGTTTTCGGTGAAGCTTTCTTT.

The rearrangement links TRBV9 to TRBJ1-6, with 8 nucleotides matching TRBD1. The CDR3 has 16 amino acids. Per germline, CDR1 SGDLS and CDR2 YYNGEE. The trim removed 4 bases at V and 8 bases at J, leaving 11 bases unmatched. CDR3 nucleotide sequence: TGTGCCAGCAGCCCGAGAACGGACAGGGCCGATTCACCCCTCCACTTT. Residues: CASSPRTDRADSPLHF. Combining the CDR3 with reference TRBV9 and TRBJ1-6 gives the whole variable domain DSGVTQTPKHLITATGQRVTLRCSPRSGDLSVYWYQQSLDQGLQFLIQYYNGEERAKGNILERFSAQQFPDLHSELNLSSLELGDSALYFCASSPRTDRADSPLHFGNGTRLTVT.

The CDR3 nucleotides are TGTGCCAGCAGTTTAAGTGCGGGGGATGGCTACACCTTC. Translating gives CASSLSAGDGYTF. The V and J genes are TRBV28 and TRBJ1-2; maybe TRBD1 (5 bases). Germline V gene lookup returns CDR1 MDHEN and CDR2 SYDVKM. Trimming cost V 2 bases and J 6 bases, with 10 bases left between them. The CDR3 totals 13 residues.

The chain combines TRBV28 with TRBJ1-3; D is uncertain. Trimming shortened V by 3 bases and J by 1 base, and 7 bases separated the two germline ends. Germline assignment: CDR1 MDHEN and CDR2 SYDVKM. The CDR3 is 14 residues long. CDR3 sequence: CASSFRGSGNTIYF. The CDR3 coding sequence is TGTGCCAGCAGTTTCAGAGGGTCTGGAAACACCATATATTTT.

A remark on this clone: In the same sample, other DNA sequences code for this CDR3. The J gene is TRBJ2-5, the V gene TRBV18; 10 bases map to TRBD1. Per the germline V gene, CDR1 is KGHSH and CDR2 is LQKENI. The CDR3 consists of 15 residues. After removal of 3 bases from V and 4 bases from J, the junction contained 5 bases not matched to a gene. CDR3 residues: CASSPLDRGRETQYF. CDR3 DNA: TGTGCCAGCTCACCTCTGGACAGGGGGAGAGAGACCCAGTACTTC.

The CDR3 sequence is CASSIGQATGEQYF. Here the CDR3 DNA reads TGTGCCAGCAGTATCGGACAGGCGACGGGTGAGCAGTACTTC. The chain carries TRBV2 and TRBJ2-7, with TRBD1 identical over 7 bases. Trimming at V came to 5 bases and at J to 7 bases, leaving 11 bases not matched to a gene. This CDR3 spans 14 amino acids. In germline, CDR1 is SNHLY, CDR2 FYNNEI. The complete variable domain, with remaining parts taken from reference TRBV2 and TRBJ2-7, reads EPEVTQTPSHQVTQMGQEVILRCVPISNHLYFYWYRQILGQKVEFLVSFYNNEISEKSEIFDDQFSVERPDGSNFTLKIRSTKLEDSAMYFCASSIGQATGEQYFGPGTRLTVT.

The V call is TRBV28, the J call TRBJ1-1, with 7 bases identical to TRBD1. CDR1 MDHEN and CDR2 SYDVKM come from the germline V gene. V was pared by 6 bases and J by 0 bases, with 13 bases of the junction left unmatched. The CDR3 loop spans 17 amino acids. The CDR3: CASSSPGTDTMNTEAFF. CDR3 coding DNA: TGTGCCAGCAGCTCCCCGGGGACAGATACCATGAACACTGAAGCTTTCTTT. The full variable domain, rest sourced from reference TRBV28 and TRBJ1-1, is DVKVTQSSRYLVKRTGEKVFLECVQDMDHENMFWYRQDPGLGLRLIYFSYDVKMKEKGDIPEGYSVSREKKERFSLILESASTNQTSMYLCASSSPGTDTMNTEAFFGQGTRLTVV.

This chain connects TRBV7-2 to TRBJ1-5; D is unresolved. Germline CDR1 and CDR2: SGHTA and FQGNSA. The ends were cut back, 1 base at V and 5 bases at J, with 15 bases in the middle. The CDR3 runs 16 residues. The CDR3 region has the DNA TGTGCCAGCAGCTTAGACGGTGGAGGGTTCTATCAGCCCCAGCATTTT. It is translated as CASSLDGGGFYQPQHF.

The CDR3: CASRTGGRGSPLHF. The CDR3 DNA is TGTGCCAGCAGGACAGGGGGCCGGGGTTCACCCCTCCACTTT. The rearrangement links TRBV2 to TRBJ1-6, with 10 bases that match TRBD1. Per germline, CDR1 SNHLY and CDR2 FYNNEI. Trimming took 6 bases from V and 9 from J; bases not matched to a gene: 5. This CDR3 contains 14 residues.

V is TRBV12-5 and J is TRBJ2-1, with D tentatively TRBD1 (6 bases). In germline, CDR1 is LGHNT, CDR2 FRNRAP. V shed 5 bases and J shed 0 bases, with 14 bases lying between them. The CDR3 is 16 amino acids. CDR3 loop: CASGRFTGSSYNEQFF. The CDR3 coding sequence is TGTGCTAGTGGTCGATTTACAGGGAGCTCCTACAATGAGCAGTTCTTC.

The chain has TRBV18 and TRBJ2-5; D gene unclear. The CDR3 is 11 residues long. V lost 5 bases and J 2 bases, leaving 3 bases between the germline ends. Germline CDR1 and CDR2: KGHSH and LQKENI. The CDR3 DNA reads TGTGCCAGCTCAGTACAAGAGACCCAGTACTTC. Its translation is CASSVQETQYF.